The TCR beta chain described here comes from a study of graft-versus-host responses after intestinal transplantation. V was shortened by 8 bases and J by 4 bases, with 11 bases between the two germline ends. The CDR3 length is 12 residues. The germline CDR1 and CDR2 sequences are LNHDA and SQIVND (reference sequence). The protocol was immunoSEQ multiplex PCR, while the TCRdb copy is restricted to in-frame clones and leaves out a portion. Of around 110,000 clones in the sample, approximately 90% are singletons; the top ten hold about 0.7%. Overall study findings and caveats: Among recipient marrow samples, GvH clones were found; some appeared first in ileum or blood.

About this clone itself: Its antigen remains unknown.

The sequencing used unstimulated CD4+ T cells sorted from spleen or lymph node cells, collected before transplant. This receptor was identified in a human donor who was the organ donor for an intestinal transplant. The chain combines TRBV19 with TRBJ1-2, with a possible D match to TRBD1 (5 bases). The CDR3, as DNA: TGTGCCAGTCCCGACAGCCCCTATGGCTACACCTTC. Protein sequence: CASPDSPYGYTF.